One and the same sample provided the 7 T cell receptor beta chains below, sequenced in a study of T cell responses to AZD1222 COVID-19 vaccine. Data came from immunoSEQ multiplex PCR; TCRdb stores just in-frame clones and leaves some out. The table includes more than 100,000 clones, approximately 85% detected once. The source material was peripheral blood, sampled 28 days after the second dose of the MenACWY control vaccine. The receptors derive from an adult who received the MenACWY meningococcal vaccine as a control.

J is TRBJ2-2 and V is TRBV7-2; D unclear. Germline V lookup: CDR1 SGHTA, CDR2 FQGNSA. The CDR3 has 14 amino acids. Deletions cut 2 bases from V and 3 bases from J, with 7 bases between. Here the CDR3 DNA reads TGTGCCAGCAGCTTATCTAGACACACCGGGGAGCTGTTTTTT. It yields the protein CASSLSRHTGELFF. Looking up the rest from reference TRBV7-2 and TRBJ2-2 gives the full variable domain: GAGVSQSPSNKVTEKGKDVELRCDPISGHTALYWYRQSLGQGLEFLIYFQGNSAPDKSGLPSDRFSAERTGGSVSTLTIQRTQQEDSAVYLCASSLSRHTGELFFGEGSRLTVL.

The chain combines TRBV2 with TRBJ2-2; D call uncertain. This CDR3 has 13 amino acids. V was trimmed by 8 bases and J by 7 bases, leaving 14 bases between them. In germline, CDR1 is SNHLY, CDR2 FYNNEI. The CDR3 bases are TGTGCCAGCTCCAGAACCCGTGGCGGGGAGCTGTTTTTT. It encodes CASSRTRGGELFF.

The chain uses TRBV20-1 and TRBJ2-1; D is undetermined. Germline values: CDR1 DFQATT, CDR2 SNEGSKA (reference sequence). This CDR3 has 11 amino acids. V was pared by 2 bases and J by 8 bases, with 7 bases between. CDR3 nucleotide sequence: TGCAGTGCTAGACGGGTGGATGAGCAGTTCTTC. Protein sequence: CSARRVDEQFF.

CDR3 amino acids: CASSFYGGYEEQYF. CDR3 in DNA: TGCGCCAGCAGCTTCTATGGGGGCTATGAGGAGCAGTACTTC. The chain links TRBV5-1 to TRBJ2-7, with D maybe TRBD1 (6 bases). Germline CDR1 reads SGHRS; CDR2 reads YFSETQ. The germline V and J ends were trimmed by 2 bases and 7 bases, with 16 bases remaining between them. The CDR3 has 14 amino acids.

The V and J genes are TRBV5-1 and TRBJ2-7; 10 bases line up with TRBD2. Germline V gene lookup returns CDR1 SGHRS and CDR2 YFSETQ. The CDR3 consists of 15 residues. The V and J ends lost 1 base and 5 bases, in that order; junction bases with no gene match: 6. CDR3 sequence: CASSLLASGSNEQYF. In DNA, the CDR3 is TGCGCCAGCAGCTTGTTGGCTAGCGGGAGCAACGAGCAGTACTTC. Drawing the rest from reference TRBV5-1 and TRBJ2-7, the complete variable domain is KAGVTQTPRYLIKTRGQQVTLSCSPISGHRSVSWYQQTPGQGLQFLFEYFSETQRNKGNFPGRFSGRQFSNSRSEMNVSTLELGDSALYLCASSLLASGSNEQYFGPGTRLTVT.

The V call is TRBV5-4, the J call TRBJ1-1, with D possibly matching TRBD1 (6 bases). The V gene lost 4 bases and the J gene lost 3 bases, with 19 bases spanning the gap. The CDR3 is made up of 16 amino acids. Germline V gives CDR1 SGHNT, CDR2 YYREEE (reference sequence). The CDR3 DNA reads TGTGCCAGCAGCCCGGTAAGGGGGGTAGTTGACACTGAAGCTTTCTTT. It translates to CASSPVRGVVDTEAFF.

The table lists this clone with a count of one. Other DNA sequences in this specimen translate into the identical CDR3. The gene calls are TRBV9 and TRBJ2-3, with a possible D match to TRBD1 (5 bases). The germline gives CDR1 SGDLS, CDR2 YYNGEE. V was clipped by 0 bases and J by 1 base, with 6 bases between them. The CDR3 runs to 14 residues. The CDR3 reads CASSVGTRTDTQYF. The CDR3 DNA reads TGTGCCAGCAGCGTAGGGACACGCACAGATACGCAGTATTTT.